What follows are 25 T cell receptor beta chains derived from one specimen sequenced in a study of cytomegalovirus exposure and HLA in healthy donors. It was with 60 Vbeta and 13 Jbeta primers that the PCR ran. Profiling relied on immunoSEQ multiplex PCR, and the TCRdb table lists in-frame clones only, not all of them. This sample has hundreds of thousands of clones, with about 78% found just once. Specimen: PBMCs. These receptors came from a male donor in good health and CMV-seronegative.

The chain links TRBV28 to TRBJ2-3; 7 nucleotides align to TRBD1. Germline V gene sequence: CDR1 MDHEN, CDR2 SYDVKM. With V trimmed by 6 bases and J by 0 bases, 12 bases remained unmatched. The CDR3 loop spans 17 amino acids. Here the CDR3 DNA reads TGTGCCAGCAGAGAAACAGGGGCCGCTCCAAGCACAGATACGCAGTATTTT. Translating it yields CASRETGAAPSTDTQYF.

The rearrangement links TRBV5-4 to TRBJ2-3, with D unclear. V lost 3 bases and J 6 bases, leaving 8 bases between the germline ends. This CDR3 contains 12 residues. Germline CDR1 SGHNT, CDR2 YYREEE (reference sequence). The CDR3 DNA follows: TGTGCCAGCAGCTCCATCGGGGATACGCAGTATTTT. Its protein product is CASSSIGDTQYF.

The DNA of the CDR3 is TGTGCCAGCAGAAATGAGGCGGGAGGGCATAATGAGCAGTTCTTC. Residues: CASRNEAGGHNEQFF. The chain has TRBV28 and TRBJ2-1; 9 nucleotides align to TRBD2. Germline CDR1 MDHEN, CDR2 SYDVKM. V dropped 6 bases and J dropped 7; count of bases not matched to a gene: 10. This CDR3 spans 15 amino acids.

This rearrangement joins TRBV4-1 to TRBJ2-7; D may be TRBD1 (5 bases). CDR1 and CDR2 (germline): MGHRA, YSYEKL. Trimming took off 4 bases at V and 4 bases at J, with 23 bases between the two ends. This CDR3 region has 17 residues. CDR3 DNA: TGCGCCAGCAGCCTTCAACTTGTGACGACAGACCCTTACGAGCAGTACTTC. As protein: CASSLQLVTTDPYEQYF.

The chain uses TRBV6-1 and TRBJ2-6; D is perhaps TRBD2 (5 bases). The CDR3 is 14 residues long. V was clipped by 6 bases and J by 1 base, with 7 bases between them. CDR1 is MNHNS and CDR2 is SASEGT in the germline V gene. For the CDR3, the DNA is TGTGCCAGCAGCCTAGCATCTGGGGCCAACGTCCTGACTTTC. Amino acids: CASSLASGANVLTF.

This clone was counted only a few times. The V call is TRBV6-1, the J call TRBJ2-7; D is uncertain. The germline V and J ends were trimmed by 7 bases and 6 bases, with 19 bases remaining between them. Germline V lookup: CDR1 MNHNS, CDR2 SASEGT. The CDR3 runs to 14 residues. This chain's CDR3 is CASTLEATVSEQYF. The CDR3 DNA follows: TGTGCCAGCACGCTTGAGGCAACCGTCTCCGAGCAGTACTTC.

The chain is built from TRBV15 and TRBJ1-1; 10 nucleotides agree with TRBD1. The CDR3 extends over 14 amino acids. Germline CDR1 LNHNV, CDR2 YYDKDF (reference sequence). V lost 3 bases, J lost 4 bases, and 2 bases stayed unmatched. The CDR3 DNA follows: TGTGCCACCAGCAGGACAGGGGGCCTCACTGAAGCTTTCTTT. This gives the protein CATSRTGGLTEAFF. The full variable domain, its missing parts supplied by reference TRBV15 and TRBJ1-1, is DAMVIQNPRYQVTQFGKPVTLSCSQTLNHNVMYWYQQKSSQAPKLLFHYYDKDFNNEADTPDNFQSRRPNTSFCFLDIRSPGLGDTAMYLCATSRTGGLTEAFFGQGTRLTVV.

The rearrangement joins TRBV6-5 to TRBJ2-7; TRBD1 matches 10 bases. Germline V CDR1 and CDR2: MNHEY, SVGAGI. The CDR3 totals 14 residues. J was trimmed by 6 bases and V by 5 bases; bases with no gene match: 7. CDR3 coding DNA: TGTGCCAGCAGTGTCCCCGGGACAGGGGTCGAGCAGTACTTC. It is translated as CASSVPGTGVEQYF.

CDR3 coding DNA: TGTGCCAGCAGCTTATCAGGGGCCACAGGCAATCAGCCCCAGCATTTT. This gives the protein CASSLSGATGNQPQHF. The chain links TRBV11-2 to TRBJ1-5, with a tentative D call TRBD1 (6 bases). V was cut by 2 bases and J by 2 bases, with 13 bases left in between. Germline V gene sequence: CDR1 SGHAT, CDR2 FQNNGV. The CDR3 length is 16 residues.

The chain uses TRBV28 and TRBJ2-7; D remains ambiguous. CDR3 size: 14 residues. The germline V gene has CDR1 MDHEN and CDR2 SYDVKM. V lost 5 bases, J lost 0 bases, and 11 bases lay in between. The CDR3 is CASSILRRSYEQYF. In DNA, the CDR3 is TGTGCCAGCAGTATACTCAGGCGCTCCTACGAGCAGTACTTC.

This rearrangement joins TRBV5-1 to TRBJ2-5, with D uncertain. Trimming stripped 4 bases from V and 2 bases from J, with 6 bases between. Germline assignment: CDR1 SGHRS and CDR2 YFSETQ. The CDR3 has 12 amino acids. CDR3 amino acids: CASSLVQETQYF. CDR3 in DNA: TGCGCCAGCAGCCTCGTACAAGAGACCCAGTACTTC.

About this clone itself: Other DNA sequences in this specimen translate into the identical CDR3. The CDR3 DNA reads TGTGCCAGCAGTTTAAACAGTTACGAGCAGTACTTC. This translates into CASSLNSYEQYF. The chain has TRBV27 and TRBJ2-7, with no clear D. CDR3 length: 12 residues. CDR1 and CDR2 from the germline V gene are MNHEY and SMNVEV (reference sequence). Between the trimmed V and J ends, which lost 2 bases and 4 bases, there was a span of 6 bases.

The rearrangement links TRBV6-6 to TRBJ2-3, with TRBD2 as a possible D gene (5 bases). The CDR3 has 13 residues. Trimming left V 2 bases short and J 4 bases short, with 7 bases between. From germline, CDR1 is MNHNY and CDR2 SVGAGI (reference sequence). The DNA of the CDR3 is TGTGCCAGCAGTTACGCGGGCGCAGATACGCAGTATTTT. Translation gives CASSYAGADTQYF.

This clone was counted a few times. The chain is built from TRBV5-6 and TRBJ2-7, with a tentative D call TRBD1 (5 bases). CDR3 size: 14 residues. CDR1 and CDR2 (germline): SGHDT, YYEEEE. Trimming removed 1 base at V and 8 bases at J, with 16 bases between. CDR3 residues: CASSLTGSLMKQYF. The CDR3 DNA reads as TGTGCCAGCAGCTTGACAGGAAGTCTAATGAAGCAGTACTTC.

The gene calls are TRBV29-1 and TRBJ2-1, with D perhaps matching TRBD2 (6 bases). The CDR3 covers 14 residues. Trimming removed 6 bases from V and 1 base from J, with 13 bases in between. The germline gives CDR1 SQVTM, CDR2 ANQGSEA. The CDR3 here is CSVAHGGSYNEQFF. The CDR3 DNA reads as TGCAGCGTAGCTCATGGAGGGTCCTACAATGAGCAGTTCTTC.

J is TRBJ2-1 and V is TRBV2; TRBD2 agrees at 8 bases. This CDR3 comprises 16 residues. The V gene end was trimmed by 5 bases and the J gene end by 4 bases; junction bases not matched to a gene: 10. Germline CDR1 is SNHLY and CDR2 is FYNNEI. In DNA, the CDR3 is TGTGCCAGCAGTCCCTTGCCGGGAGGGCCGTACAATGAGCAGTTCTTC. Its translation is CASSPLPGGPYNEQFF. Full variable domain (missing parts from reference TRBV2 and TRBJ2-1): EPEVTQTPSHQVTQMGQEVILRCVPISNHLYFYWYRQILGQKVEFLVSFYNNEISEKSEIFDDQFSVERPDGSNFTLKIRSTKLEDSAMYFCASSPLPGGPYNEQFFGPGTRLTVL.

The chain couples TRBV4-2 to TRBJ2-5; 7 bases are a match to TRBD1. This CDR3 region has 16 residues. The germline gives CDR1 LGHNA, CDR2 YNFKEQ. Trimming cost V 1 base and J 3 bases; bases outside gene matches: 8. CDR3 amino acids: CASSQGRGRVEETQYF. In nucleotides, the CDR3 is TGTGCCAGCAGCCAAGGAAGGGGGCGGGTGGAAGAGACCCAGTACTTC.

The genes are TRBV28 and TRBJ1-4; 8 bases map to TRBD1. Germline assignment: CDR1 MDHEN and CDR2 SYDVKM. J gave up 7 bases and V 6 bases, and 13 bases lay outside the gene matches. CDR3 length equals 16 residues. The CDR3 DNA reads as TGTGCCAGCAGCCACGGTACCTACAGGGGGGGTGAAAAACTGTTTTTT. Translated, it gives CASSHGTYRGGEKLFF.

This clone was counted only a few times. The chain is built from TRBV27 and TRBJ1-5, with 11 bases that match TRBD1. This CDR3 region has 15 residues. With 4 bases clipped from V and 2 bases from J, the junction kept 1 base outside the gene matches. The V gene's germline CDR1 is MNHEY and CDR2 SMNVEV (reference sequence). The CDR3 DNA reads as TGTGCCAGCAGTTGGACAGGGGGCGGCAATCAGCCCCAGCATTTT. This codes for CASSWTGGGNQPQHF.

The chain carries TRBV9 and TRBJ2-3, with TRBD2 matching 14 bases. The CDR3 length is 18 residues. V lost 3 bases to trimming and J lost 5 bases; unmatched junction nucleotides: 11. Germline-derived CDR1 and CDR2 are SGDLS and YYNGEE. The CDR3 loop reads CASSAHPGLAGVGDTQYF. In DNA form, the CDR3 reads TGTGCCAGCAGCGCCCACCCGGGACTAGCGGGAGTAGGAGATACGCAGTATTTT.

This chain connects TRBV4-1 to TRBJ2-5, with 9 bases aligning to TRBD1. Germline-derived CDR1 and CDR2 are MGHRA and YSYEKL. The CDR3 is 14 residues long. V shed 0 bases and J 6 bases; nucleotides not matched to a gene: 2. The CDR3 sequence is CASSQEQGAKTQYF. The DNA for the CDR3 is TGCGCCAGCAGCCAAGAACAGGGGGCGAAGACCCAGTACTTC.

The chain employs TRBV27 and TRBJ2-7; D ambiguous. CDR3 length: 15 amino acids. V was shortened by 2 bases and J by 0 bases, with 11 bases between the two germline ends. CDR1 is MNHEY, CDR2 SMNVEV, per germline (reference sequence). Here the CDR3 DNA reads TGTGCCAGCAGTTTAGGTCAGGCCCACTCCTACGAGCAGTACTTC. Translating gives CASSLGQAHSYEQYF.

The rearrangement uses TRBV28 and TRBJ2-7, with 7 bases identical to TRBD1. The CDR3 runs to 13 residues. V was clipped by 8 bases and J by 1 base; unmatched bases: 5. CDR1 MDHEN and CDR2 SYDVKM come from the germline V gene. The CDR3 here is CASQTGVSYEQYF. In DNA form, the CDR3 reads TGTGCCAGCCAAACAGGGGTTTCCTACGAGCAGTACTTC.

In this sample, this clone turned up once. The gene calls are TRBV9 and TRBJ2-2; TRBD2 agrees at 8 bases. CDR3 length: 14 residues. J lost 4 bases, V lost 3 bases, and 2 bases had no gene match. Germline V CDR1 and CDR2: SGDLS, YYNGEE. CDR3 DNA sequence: TGTGCCAGCAGCGCCGGGACTAGCACCGGGGAGCTGTTTTTT. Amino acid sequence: CASSAGTSTGELFF.

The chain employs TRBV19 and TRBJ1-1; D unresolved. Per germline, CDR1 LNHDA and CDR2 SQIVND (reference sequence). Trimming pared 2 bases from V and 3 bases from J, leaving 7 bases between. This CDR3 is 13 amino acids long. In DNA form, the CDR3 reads TGTGCCAGTAGTATACGGTTGGACACTGAAGCTTTCTTT. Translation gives CASSIRLDTEAFF.